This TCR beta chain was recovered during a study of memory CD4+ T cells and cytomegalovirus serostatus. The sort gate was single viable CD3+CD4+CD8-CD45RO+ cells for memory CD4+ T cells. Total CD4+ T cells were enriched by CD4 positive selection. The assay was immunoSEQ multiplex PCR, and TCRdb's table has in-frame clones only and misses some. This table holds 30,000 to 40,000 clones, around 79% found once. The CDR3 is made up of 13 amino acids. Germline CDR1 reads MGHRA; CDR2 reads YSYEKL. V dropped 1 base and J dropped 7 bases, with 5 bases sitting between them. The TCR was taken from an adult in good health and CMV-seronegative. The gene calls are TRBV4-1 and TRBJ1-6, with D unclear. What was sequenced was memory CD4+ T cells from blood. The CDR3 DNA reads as TGCGCCAGCAGCCAAGGAAGGAATTCACCCCTCCACTTT. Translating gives CASSQGRNSPLHF.